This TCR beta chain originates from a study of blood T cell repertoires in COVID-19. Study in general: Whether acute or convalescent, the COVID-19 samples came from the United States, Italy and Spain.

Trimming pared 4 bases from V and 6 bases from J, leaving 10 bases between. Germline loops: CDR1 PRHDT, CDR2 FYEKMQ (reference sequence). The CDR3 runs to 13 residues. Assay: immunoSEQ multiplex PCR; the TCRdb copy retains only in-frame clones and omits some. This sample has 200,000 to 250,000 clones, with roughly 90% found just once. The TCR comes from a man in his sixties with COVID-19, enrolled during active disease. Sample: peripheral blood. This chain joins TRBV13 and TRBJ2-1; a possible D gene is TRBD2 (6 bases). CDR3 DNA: TGTGCCAGCAGCTCGCGGGACCTCAATGAGCAGTTCTTC. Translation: CASSSRDLNEQFF.